These 7 T cell receptor beta chains were sequenced from one sample in a study of cytomegalovirus exposure and HLA in healthy donors. The PCR had 60 Vbeta and 13 Jbeta primers. Clones were read by immunoSEQ multiplex PCR, and TCRdb kept only the in-frame ones, dropping some. The repertoire holds roughly 180,000 clones, with over 80% as singletons. Sequencing input: PBMCs. The receptors shown here come from a middle-aged man in good health and CMV-seronegative.

The chain recombines TRBV6-5 with TRBJ2-3; TRBD1 matches at 7 bases. This CDR3 has 14 amino acids. The germline V gene encodes CDR1 MNHEY and CDR2 SVGAGI. V shed 6 bases, J shed 2 bases, and the junction held 5 bases outside the gene matches. CDR3 sequence: CASRLQGPTDTQYF. CDR3 nucleotide sequence: TGTGCCAGCAGGTTACAGGGGCCCACAGATACGCAGTATTTT.

Only one count was recorded for this clone. The chain combines TRBV28 with TRBJ1-3; a possible D gene is TRBD1 (5 bases). Looked up from germline, CDR1 is MDHEN and CDR2 is SYDVKM. V lost 6 bases, J lost 0 bases, and 15 bases lay in between. CDR3 length: 16 residues. CDR3 DNA: TGTGCCAGCAGCCCGGGAGGGGAGTTCTCTGGAAACACCATATATTTT. It specifies CASSPGGEFSGNTIYF.

The chain recombines TRBV6-6 with TRBJ2-5; D is perhaps TRBD2 (6 bases). This CDR3 region has 16 residues. Trimming took 5 bases from V and 0 from J, leaving 16 bases between them. Germline V gene sequence: CDR1 MNHNY, CDR2 SVGAGI (reference sequence). The CDR3 nucleotides are TGTGCCAGCAGTCTAGGCGGGACGGCATACCAAGAGACCCAGTACTTC. Encoded protein: CASSLGGTAYQETQYF.

The CDR3 is CASSLGRFGGNNEQFF. Written as DNA, the CDR3 is TGTGCCAGCAGCTTAGGTAGATTCGGGGGAAACAATGAGCAGTTCTTC. This chain links TRBV11-2 with TRBJ2-1, with D possibly TRBD2 on 6 matching bases. CDR1 SGHAT and CDR2 FQNNGV come from the germline V gene. CDR3 length: 16 residues. V was clipped by 1 base and J by 5 bases, with 15 bases between them.

This clone was picked up one time. The V gene is TRBV7-6, the J gene TRBJ1-3; TRBD1 is a possible D gene (5 bases). Trimming removed 6 bases from V and 0 bases from J, with 15 bases in between. CDR3 length equals 16 residues. Germline V gene data show CDR1 as SGHVS and CDR2 as FNYEAQ. CDR3 sequence (DNA): TGTGCCAGCAGTTTCTCCGACAGCCACTCTGGAAACACCATATATTTT. Translated, it gives CASSFSDSHSGNTIYF.

The genes are TRBV2 and TRBJ2-5; D is perhaps TRBD1 (6 bases). The CDR3 sequence is 12 residues long. Trimming left V 5 bases short and J 4 bases short, with 8 bases between. Germline CDR1 is SNHLY and CDR2 is FYNNEI. CDR3 DNA sequence: TGTGCCAGCAGTTCAGGGGTAGAGACCCAGTACTTC. Translating gives CASSSGVETQYF.

V and J are TRBV5-1 and TRBJ2-3, with 11 bases aligning to TRBD2. Trimming cost V 4 bases and J 3 bases; bases outside gene matches: 7. Germline V gene data show CDR1 as SGHRS and CDR2 as YFSETQ. This CDR3 has 16 amino acids. The CDR3 sequence is CASSRTTSGITDTQYF. CDR3 in DNA: TGCGCCAGCAGCCGGACGACTAGCGGGATTACAGATACGCAGTATTTT.